Presented here are 21 T cell receptor beta chains from one specimen sequenced in a study of control samples from healthy donors and cancer patients. Sequencing was performed with immunoSEQ multiplex PCR; in TCRdb, only in-frame clones are kept and a portion is missing. The sample consists of about 190,000 clones, around 90% of them appearing once. Input material: blood. The source of these receptors is a man under 40 in good health.

This clone turned up a few times. The chain recombines TRBV12-5 with TRBJ2-1, with D uncertain. The CDR3 runs 10 residues. The germline CDR1 and CDR2 sequences are LGHNT and FRNRAP. The V end was cut by 6 bases, the J end by 7 bases, with 4 bases between. For the CDR3, the DNA is TGTGCTAGTGGATATAATGAGCAGTTCTTC. Its translation is CASGYNEQFF.

Of note for this clone: In the same sample, other DNA sequences code for this CDR3. The J gene is TRBJ1-1, the V gene TRBV7-3; D gene unclear. The V and J ends lost 4 bases and 0 bases respectively, with 6 bases between them. The CDR3 is 13 amino acids. Germline V gene sequence: CDR1 SGHTA, CDR2 FQGTGA. The CDR3 reads CASSSGMNTEAFF. The CDR3 DNA reads TGTGCCAGCAGCTCAGGTATGAACACTGAAGCTTTCTTT.

V gene TRBV7-9 combines with J gene TRBJ1-2; 9 bases match TRBD1. Germline CDR1 reads SEHNR; CDR2 reads FQNEAQ (reference sequence). The CDR3 sequence is 16 residues long. The V segment lost 4 bases and the J segment 5 bases; nucleotides outside the gene matches: 11. The chain's CDR3 is CASSYELGQGFYGYTF. Written as DNA, the CDR3 is TGTGCCAGCAGCTACGAACTGGGACAGGGCTTTTATGGCTACACCTTC.

The V gene is TRBV6-1, the J gene TRBJ2-2; D unclear. Trimming cost V 3 bases and J 5 bases, with 7 bases left between them. The CDR3 is made up of 13 amino acids. Germline-derived CDR1 and CDR2 are MNHNS and SASEGT. This CDR3 reads CASSDPGTGELFF. Here the CDR3 DNA reads TGTGCCAGCAGTGATCCAGGAACCGGGGAGCTGTTTTTT.

The V gene is TRBV6-2 or TRBV6-3, the J gene TRBJ1-1; D call uncertain. Germline CDR1 MNHEY, CDR2 SVGEGT. This CDR3 has 13 amino acids. Trimming shortened V by 0 bases and J by 1 base, and 3 bases separated the two germline ends. In DNA, the CDR3 is TGTGCCAGCAGTTACTCCAGGAACACTGAAGCTTTCTTT. This gives the protein CASSYSRNTEAFF.

This sequence joins TRBV7-8 and TRBJ1-1, with 12 bases lining up with TRBD1. Losses at the gene ends were 0 bases for V and 11 bases for J; bases not matched to a gene: 10. Per germline, CDR1 SGHVS and CDR2 FQNEAQ. This CDR3 is built from 16 residues. CDR3 in DNA: TGTGCCAGCAGCTTAGCCCAGGGACAGGGGGCAATCGGGGCTTTCTTT. It yields the protein CASSLAQGQGAIGAFF.

The rearrangement joins TRBV6-5 to TRBJ1-2; a weak D match, TRBD1 (5 bases). Trimming left V 5 bases short and J 0 bases short, with 7 bases between. Germline assignment: CDR1 MNHEY and CDR2 SVGAGI. This CDR3 spans 13 amino acids. The CDR3, as DNA: TGTGCCAGCAGTCAGACAGCTAACTATGGCTACACCTTC. This gives the protein CASSQTANYGYTF.

V usage is TRBV6-4 and J usage is TRBJ2-6; D not resolved. V lost 1 base, J lost 4 bases, and 8 bases lay in between. This CDR3 is 15 amino acids long. In germline, CDR1 is MRHNA, CDR2 SNTAGT. This chain's CDR3 is CASSDLGKGANVLTF. CDR3 DNA: TGTGCCAGCAGTGACTTGGGGAAAGGGGCCAACGTCCTGACTTTC.

This chain connects TRBV2 to TRBJ1-2; 10 bases line up with TRBD1. The CDR3 length is 15 residues. Germline V CDR1 and CDR2: SNHLY, FYNNEI. J lost 7 bases, V lost 6 bases, and 11 bases had no gene match. The chain's CDR3 is CASRDKTGGIFGYTF. The CDR3 nucleotides are TGTGCCAGCAGGGATAAGACAGGGGGCATTTTTGGCTACACCTTC.

This chain uses TRBV19 with TRBJ1-1; the match to TRBD1 covers 7 bases. The CDR3 totals 15 residues. The junction had 4 bases not matched to a gene; V was cut back by 3 bases and J by 0 bases. Germline V lookup: CDR1 LNHDA, CDR2 SQIVND (reference sequence). The CDR3 bases are TGTGCCAGTAGTATCCAGGGGGGGATGAACACTGAAGCTTTCTTT. It codes for CASSIQGGMNTEAFF.

The chain uses TRBV27 and TRBJ2-1, with 10 positions matching TRBD1. The germline V gene encodes CDR1 MNHEY and CDR2 SMNVEV (reference sequence). Unmatched junction bases numbered 6, after V lost 1 base and J lost 6 bases. The CDR3 sequence is 16 residues long. CDR3 region: CASSLLADRGGNEQFF. DNA of the CDR3: TGTGCCAGCAGTTTATTGGCGGACAGGGGGGGCAATGAGCAGTTCTTC.

This clone was recorded once. The V and J genes are TRBV12-5 and TRBJ2-2; D might be TRBD1 or TRBD2, each matching 6 bases. Germline CDR1 LGHNT, CDR2 FRNRAP. V lost 6 bases and J 1 base, leaving 12 bases between the germline ends. The CDR3 contains 15 residues. The DNA of the CDR3 is TGTGCTAGTGGCCGGGGGCCGAAGAACACCGGGGAGCTGTTTTTT. As protein: CASGRGPKNTGELFF.

The J gene is TRBJ1-2, the V gene TRBV6-1; no clear D gene. There are 13 residues in the CDR3. The germline CDR1 and CDR2 sequences are MNHNS and SASEGT. V was shortened by 2 bases and J by 8 bases, with 12 bases between the two germline ends. CDR3: CASSEIGEYGYTF. CDR3 DNA sequence: TGTGCCAGCAGTGAAATCGGAGAGTACGGCTACACCTTC.

J is TRBJ2-3 and V is TRBV25-1; 11 nucleotides line up with TRBD1. In germline, CDR1 is MGHDK, CDR2 SYGVNS. The CDR3 loop spans 16 amino acids. Trimming cost V 2 bases and J 2 bases; bases outside gene matches: 3. The CDR3 spells CASSEGQGAITDTQYF. The CDR3 nucleotides are TGTGCCAGCAGTGAAGGACAGGGGGCAATCACAGATACGCAGTATTTT.

The genes are TRBV11-2 and TRBJ1-1; D is undetermined. The ends were cut back, 0 bases at V and 2 bases at J, with 10 bases in the middle. Germline values: CDR1 SGHAT, CDR2 FQNNGV. The CDR3 length is 15 residues. CDR3 DNA: TGTGCCAGCAGCTTAGATTTCAGTCTCAACACTGAAGCTTTCTTT. It translates to CASSLDFSLNTEAFF.

The V call is TRBV14, the J call TRBJ2-2; D perhaps matches TRBD2 (5 bases). Between the trimmed V and J ends, which lost 3 bases and 7 bases, there was a span of 12 bases. Germline V gene data show CDR1 as SGHDN and CDR2 as FVKESK. The CDR3 length is 14 residues. The CDR3 coding sequence is TGTGCCAGCAGCCACGAGGGTTGGTACGGGGAGCTGTTTTTT. Translating it yields CASSHEGWYGELFF.

The rearrangement uses TRBV14 and TRBJ2-5; D gene ambiguous. This CDR3 region has 14 residues. Looked up from germline, CDR1 is SGHDN and CDR2 is FVKESK. Trimming took 2 bases from V and 5 from J, leaving 12 bases between them. The CDR3 here is CASSQRVGWETQYF. For the CDR3, the DNA is TGTGCCAGCAGCCAAAGGGTCGGTTGGGAGACCCAGTACTTC.

This clone was observed a single time. V gene TRBV30 combines with J gene TRBJ1-2; a possible D gene is TRBD1 (6 bases). Per germline, CDR1 GTSNPN and CDR2 SVGIG (reference sequence). This CDR3 has 13 residues. V gave up 3 bases and J gave up 6 bases, with 14 bases separating them. The CDR3 DNA reads TGTGCCTGGAGCTACAGGGAGAATGATGGCTACACCTTC. Translation gives CAWSYRENDGYTF.

The chain joins TRBV28 to TRBJ1-6; the match to TRBD1 covers 9 bases. The CDR3 length is 14 residues. The trim removed 7 bases at V and 8 bases at J, leaving 6 bases unmatched. Per germline, CDR1 MDHEN and CDR2 SYDVKM. CDR3 sequence reads: CASIGGQGHSPLHF. CDR3 in DNA: TGTGCCAGCATCGGCGGACAGGGGCATTCACCCCTCCACTTT.

About this clone itself: One end of the junction fails to match germline, which may point to a read error. The CDR3 DNA sequence: TGTGCCAGCAGTTTCGCGGAACCTGTTTTC. Encoded protein: CASSFAEPVF. The chain couples TRBV5-5 to TRBJ2-7; D call uncertain. CDR1 is SGHKS, CDR2 YYEKEE, per germline (reference sequence). The CDR3 extends over 10 amino acids.

This sequence joins TRBV5-1 and TRBJ2-7, with a tentative D call TRBD2 (5 bases). Germline assignment: CDR1 SGHRS and CDR2 YFSETQ. The V gene lost 4 bases and the J gene lost 6 bases, with 14 bases spanning the gap. The CDR3 has 13 residues. CDR3 protein: CASSDRGFFEQYF. Written as DNA, the CDR3 is TGCGCCAGCAGCGACCGAGGGTTTTTCGAGCAGTACTTC.